Following are 30 T cell receptor beta chains from one sample sequenced in a study of blood T cell repertoires in COVID-19 (dated by TCRdb to 2019 to 2021). Library construction relied on the immunoSEQ multiplex PCR assay. Not all clones reach the TCRdb copy of this immuneACCESS table, which keeps in-frame sequences only. Checked studies attribute under half of the gap to unresolved V genes and leave the rest unexplained. The table for this sample lists around 250,000 clones; about 91% of them were counted only once. The ten largest clones capture less than 5% of the sample. The sample comprised peripheral blood. The source is a woman in her 40s who had recovered from COVID-19.

This CDR3 reads CASSLDPAGEQFF. The CDR3 bases are TGTGCCAGCAGCTTAGATCCAGCGGGTGAGCAGTTCTTC. V is TRBV11-3 and J is TRBJ2-1, with TRBD2 as a possible D gene (6 bases). CDR3 length: 13 amino acids. From germline, CDR1 is SGHNT and CDR2 YENEEA. V lost 0 bases, J lost 9 bases, and 9 bases lay in between.

The chain has TRBV30 and TRBJ2-7; D is unresolved. Germline V gene data show CDR1 as GTSNPN and CDR2 as SVGIG (reference sequence). V was trimmed by 4 bases and J by 5 bases, leaving 9 bases between them. CDR3 size: 11 residues. CDR3 residues: CAWTGSHEQYF. As DNA, the CDR3 is TGTGCCTGGACAGGATCCCACGAGCAGTACTTC. Full variable domain (outside the CDR3, taken from reference TRBV30 and TRBJ2-7): SQTIHQWPATLVQPVGSPLSLECTVEGTSNPNLYWYRQAAGRGLQLLFYSVGIGQISSEVPQNLSASRPQDRQFILSSKKLLLSDSGFYLCAWTGSHEQYFGPGTRLTVT.

The chain is built from TRBV4-1 and TRBJ2-1; D is ambiguous. Germline V lookup: CDR1 MGHRA, CDR2 YSYEKL. V was cut by 4 bases and J by 0 bases, with 7 bases left in between. The CDR3 length is 14 residues. CDR3 coding DNA: TGCGCCAGCAGCCGTATGAGCTCCTACAATGAGCAGTTCTTC. Translation gives CASSRMSSYNEQFF.

The rearrangement links TRBV27 to TRBJ1-6, with D possibly being TRBD1 (6 bases). The CDR3 spans 14 residues. Trimming stripped 2 bases from V and 7 bases from J, with 9 bases between. The germline V gene encodes CDR1 MNHEY and CDR2 SMNVEV (reference sequence). CDR3 loop: CASSLITGNSPLHF. In nucleotides, the CDR3 is TGTGCCAGCAGTTTAATTACAGGGAATTCACCCCTCCACTTT.

This rearrangement joins TRBV11-3 to TRBJ2-7; D call uncertain. The germline V gene has CDR1 SGHNT and CDR2 YENEEA. The V and J ends lost 2 bases and 6 bases respectively, with 11 bases between them. The length of the CDR3 is 13 residues. The CDR3 spells CASSLTTNREQYV. The CDR3 DNA reads as TGTGCCAGCAGCTTAACAACCAACCGCGAGCAGTACGTC.

V gene TRBV24-1 combines with J gene TRBJ2-2; D is perhaps TRBD2 (6 bases). The CDR3 spans 16 residues. Germline CDR1 reads KGHDR; CDR2 reads SFDVKD. V lost 3 bases and J 2 bases, leaving 12 bases between the germline ends. CDR3 coding DNA: TGTGCCACCAGTGATCCCACGCGGGGCAACACCGGGGAGCTGTTTTTT. Its protein product is CATSDPTRGNTGELFF.

This chain links TRBV2 with TRBJ1-2; 9 bases are shared with TRBD1. CDR3 size: 15 residues. The germline V gene has CDR1 SNHLY and CDR2 FYNNEI. After removal of 3 bases from V and 7 bases from J, the junction contained 9 bases not matched to a gene. DNA of the CDR3: TGTGCCAGCAGTGAGACACAGGGGGCGCAGGGTGGCTACACCTTC. It translates to CASSETQGAQGGYTF. Full variable domain (rest looked up from reference TRBV2 and TRBJ1-2): EPEVTQTPSHQVTQMGQEVILRCVPISNHLYFYWYRQILGQKVEFLVSFYNNEISEKSEIFDDQFSVERPDGSNFTLKIRSTKLEDSAMYFCASSETQGAQGGYTFGSGTRLTVV.

This chain uses TRBV11-2 with TRBJ1-3; D gene ambiguous. Trimming removed 4 bases at V and 2 bases at J, with 12 bases between. The CDR3 consists of 15 residues. The V gene's germline CDR1 is SGHAT and CDR2 FQNNGV. In DNA, the CDR3 is TGTGCCAGCAGCTCCCCCCGTGGGCCTGGAAACACCATATATTTT. Its protein is CASSSPRGPGNTIYF.

In nucleotides, the CDR3 is TGTGCCAGCAGCTTAGATAGGGGCAGGGCCCAGTATTTT. The encoded protein is CASSLDRGRAQYF. J is TRBJ2-3 and V is TRBV11-2, with D possibly matching TRBD1 (5 bases). Germline V lookup: CDR1 SGHAT, CDR2 FQNNGV. V was cut by 0 bases and J by 12 bases, with 13 bases left in between. CDR3 length: 13 amino acids.

This rearrangement joins TRBV11-3 to TRBJ2-2, with 7 bases fitting TRBD1. The germline gives CDR1 SGHNT, CDR2 YENEEA. The CDR3 sequence is 14 residues long. V lost 6 bases, J lost 7 bases, and 8 bases stayed unmatched. The CDR3 region is CASRDDREGGELFF. For the CDR3, the DNA is TGTGCCAGCAGGGATGACAGGGAAGGCGGGGAGCTGTTTTTT.

The chain is built from TRBV7-9 and TRBJ1-4; D is perhaps TRBD1 (6 bases). CDR3 length: 16 residues. Germline V gene data show CDR1 as SEHNR and CDR2 as FQNEAQ (reference sequence). Deletions cut 5 bases from V and 7 bases from J, with 20 bases between. CDR3: CASSKPGHGPGEKLFF. As DNA, the CDR3 is TGTGCCAGCAGCAAGCCGGGACATGGACCGGGTGAAAAACTGTTTTTT.

The chain carries TRBV7-2 and TRBJ2-7, with TRBD2 matching over 10 bases. After removal of 1 base from V and 3 bases from J, the junction contained 6 bases not matched to a gene. The CDR3 has 16 amino acids. The germline V gene encodes CDR1 SGHTA and CDR2 FQGNSA. In DNA, the CDR3 is TGTGCCAGCAGCTTAGGGACCCGGACTAGCGGCTACGAGCAGTACGTC. Protein: CASSLGTRTSGYEQYV.

This clone was seen just once. The chain couples TRBV7-9 to TRBJ1-4; 8 bases agree with TRBD1. V gave up 6 bases and J gave up 8 bases; unmatched junction bases: 8. CDR1 and CDR2 (germline): SEHNR, FQNEAQ (reference sequence). The CDR3 has 14 residues. The CDR3 nucleotides are TGTGCCAGCAGTCGGGACAGGCGAGAGGAAAAACTGTTTTTT. Amino acid sequence: CASSRDRREEKLFF.

The chain joins TRBV3-1 (or the pseudogene TRBV3-2) to TRBJ1-1; D call uncertain. Trimming removed 0 bases at V and 3 bases at J, with 8 bases between. CDR3 size: 14 residues. The germline gives CDR1 LGHDT, CDR2 YNNKEL (reference sequence). CDR3 in amino acids: CASSQDLLYTEAFF. Here the CDR3 DNA reads TGTGCCAGCAGCCAAGATCTCCTATACACTGAAGCTTTCTTT.

J is TRBJ2-1 and V is TRBV4-1; a weak D match, TRBD2 (6 bases). Trimming left V 1 base short and J 0 bases short, with 7 bases between. Germline V gene lookup returns CDR1 MGHRA and CDR2 YSYEKL. CDR3 length: 15 residues. CDR3 sequence reads: CASSQVGGSYNEQFF. The DNA of the CDR3 is TGCGCCAGCAGCCAAGTGGGGGGCTCCTACAATGAGCAGTTCTTC.

The genes are TRBV21-1 and TRBJ1-2. TRBV21-1 is an annotated pseudogene. This CDR3 spans 10 amino acids. This chain's CDR3 is CASSRYGYTF. Here the CDR3 DNA reads TGTGCCAGCAGCCGCTATGGCTACACCTTC.

This chain connects TRBV7-7 to TRBJ2-1, with 10 bases lining up with TRBD2. This CDR3 contains 15 residues. The junction had 3 bases not matched to a gene; V was cut back by 0 bases and J by 7 bases. The germline V gene encodes CDR1 SSHAT and CDR2 FNYEAQ (reference sequence). The CDR3 spells CASSLALAGENEQFF. CDR3 in DNA: TGTGCCAGCAGCTTAGCGCTAGCGGGAGAAAATGAGCAGTTCTTC.

The rearrangement uses TRBV13 and TRBJ2-1; 7 nucleotides align to TRBD2. Trimming removed 5 bases from V and 1 base from J; junction bases left unmatched: 5. This CDR3 comprises 15 residues. Germline lookup yields CDR1 PRHDT and CDR2 FYEKMQ (reference sequence). In nucleotides, the CDR3 is TGTGCCAGCAGCGCACTAGCGAATTCCTACAATGAGCAGTTCTTC. Protein sequence: CASSALANSYNEQFF. The complete variable domain, with remaining parts taken from reference TRBV13 and TRBJ2-1, reads AAGVIQSPRHLIKEKRETATLKCYPIPRHDTVYWYQQGPGQDPQFLISFYEKMQSDKGSIPDRFSAQQFSDYHSELNMSSLELGDSALYFCASSALANSYNEQFFGPGTRLTVL.

J is TRBJ1-2 and V is TRBV19; 8 nucleotides line up with TRBD1. The V gene end was trimmed by 1 base and the J gene end by 3 bases; junction bases not matched to a gene: 16. Germline CDR1 and CDR2: LNHDA and SQIVND (reference sequence). This CDR3 comprises 19 residues. As DNA, the CDR3 is TGTGCCAGTAGTATAGGGCCGCCGGGACAGGATATAAGGGACTATGGCTACACCTTC. This codes for CASSIGPPGQDIRDYGYTF.

The CDR3: CASSPWAGQATGTAEAFF. CDR3 sequence (DNA): TGTGCCAGCAGCCCTTGGGCGGGGCAAGCCACGGGTACGGCTGAAGCTTTCTTT. The chain is built from TRBV11-2 and TRBJ1-1, with a weak D call TRBD1 (5 bases). This CDR3 has 18 residues. Trimming cost V 5 bases and J 6 bases, with 28 bases left between them. CDR1 is SGHAT and CDR2 is FQNNGV in the germline V gene.

The chain couples TRBV19 to TRBJ2-1; 9 nucleotides match TRBD2. After removal of 3 bases from V and 5 bases from J, the junction contained 8 bases not matched to a gene. The CDR3 contains 16 residues. Germline CDR1 reads LNHDA; CDR2 reads SQIVND (reference sequence). The CDR3 DNA sequence: TGTGCCAGTAGTATTCTGGGACTAGCTACCCACAATGAGCAGTTCTTC. Its translation is CASSILGLATHNEQFF.

V usage is TRBV11-1 and J usage is TRBJ2-2; the D gene is possibly TRBD2 (5 bases). V shed 8 bases and J shed 0 bases, with 16 bases lying between them. This CDR3 comprises 16 residues. Germline V lookup: CDR1 SGHAT, CDR2 FQDESV (reference sequence). The CDR3 nucleotides read TGTGCCAGCTCCTCATTCGGGGAGTCGAACACCGGGGAGCTGTTTTTT. Its translation is CASSSFGESNTGELFF.

The genes are TRBV10-3 and TRBJ2-2; 8 bases line up with TRBD1. CDR3 length: 15 amino acids. Germline-derived CDR1 and CDR2 are ENHRY and SYGVKD. The V segment lost 4 bases and the J segment 0 bases; nucleotides outside the gene matches: 1. In DNA form, the CDR3 reads TGTGCCATCAGTGCAGGGGGCGCGAACACCGGGGAGCTGTTTTTT. It translates to CAISAGGANTGELFF.

V usage is TRBV11-3 and J usage is TRBJ1-2; TRBD1 might be the D (5 bases). The CDR3 runs to 15 residues. Germline CDR1 and CDR2: SGHNT and YENEEA. The V end was cut by 5 bases, the J end by 4 bases, with 17 bases between. The CDR3 loop reads CASSHEGALGYGYTF. CDR3 nucleotide sequence: TGTGCCAGCAGCCATGAAGGGGCGCTTGGCTATGGCTACACCTTC.

The chain has TRBV18 and TRBJ1-3; TRBD1 agrees at 7 bases. The V segment lost 4 bases and the J segment 4 bases; nucleotides outside the gene matches: 10. This CDR3 has 16 amino acids. The germline CDR1 and CDR2 sequences are KGHSH and LQKENI. The CDR3 DNA reads as TGTGCCAGCTCACGCAGCCTCCAGACAGGGGGAAACACCATATATTTT. Translating gives CASSRSLQTGGNTIYF.

The chain has TRBV5-1 and TRBJ1-2; TRBD1 matches at 8 bases. Germline lookup yields CDR1 SGHRS and CDR2 YFSETQ. CDR3 length: 15 residues. V trimming: 5 bases; J trimming: 2 bases; junction bases outside the gene matches: 8. CDR3 sequence reads: CASSSGTGNNYGYTF. The CDR3 DNA reads as TGCGCCAGCAGTTCCGGGACAGGAAACAACTATGGCTACACCTTC.

In this sample, this clone turned up once. The rearrangement joins TRBV29-1 to TRBJ2-1; D ambiguous. Trimming pared 3 bases from V and 0 bases from J, leaving 9 bases between. CDR1 is SQVTM and CDR2 is ANQGSEA in the germline V gene. The CDR3 totals 14 residues. The CDR3 loop reads CSVEAASSYNEQFF. CDR3 bases: TGCAGCGTTGAGGCTGCTAGCTCCTACAATGAGCAGTTCTTC.

The rearrangement links TRBV6-6 to TRBJ1-5; 7 bases are a match to TRBD1. This CDR3 spans 15 amino acids. Per germline, CDR1 MNHNY and CDR2 SVGAGI (reference sequence). The V and J ends lost 2 bases and 3 bases, in that order; junction bases with no gene match: 4. The CDR3 region has the DNA TGTGCCAGCAGTTACGAAGGGGGCCCCAATCAGCCCCAGCATTTT. It yields the protein CASSYEGGPNQPQHF.

This clone has a handful of counts. The gene calls are TRBV10-1 and TRBJ2-7; 14 bases line up with TRBD2. V shed 2 bases, J shed 4 bases, and the junction held 10 bases outside the gene matches. The CDR3 is made up of 18 amino acids. Looked up from germline, CDR1 is WNHNN and CDR2 is SYGVQD (reference sequence). CDR3 nucleotide sequence: TGCGCCAGCAGTGAGGGGACTAGCGGGAGCCCTCATCTTTACGAGCAGTACGTC. This codes for CASSEGTSGSPHLYEQYV.

This chain joins TRBV4-3 and TRBJ2-2, with D hard to call. The germline CDR1 and CDR2 sequences are LGHNA and YSLEER. V lost 0 bases to trimming and J lost 7 bases, with 9 bases between them. The CDR3 is made up of 14 amino acids. This CDR3 reads CASSQELAIGELFF. The CDR3 nucleotides read TGCGCCAGCAGCCAAGAACTTGCAATCGGGGAGCTGTTTTTT.